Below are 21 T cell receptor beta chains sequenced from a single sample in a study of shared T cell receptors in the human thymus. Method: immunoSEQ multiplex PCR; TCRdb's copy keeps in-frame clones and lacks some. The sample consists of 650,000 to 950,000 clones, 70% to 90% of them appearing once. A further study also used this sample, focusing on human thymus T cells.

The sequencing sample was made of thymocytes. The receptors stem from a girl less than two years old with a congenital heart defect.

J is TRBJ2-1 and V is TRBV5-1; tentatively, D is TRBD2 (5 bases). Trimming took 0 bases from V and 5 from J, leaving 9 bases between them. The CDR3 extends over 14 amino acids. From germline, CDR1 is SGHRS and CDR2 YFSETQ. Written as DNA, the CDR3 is TGCGCCAGCAGCTTGGGCCCCGGGAACAATGAGCAGTTCTTC. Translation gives CASSLGPGNNEQFF.

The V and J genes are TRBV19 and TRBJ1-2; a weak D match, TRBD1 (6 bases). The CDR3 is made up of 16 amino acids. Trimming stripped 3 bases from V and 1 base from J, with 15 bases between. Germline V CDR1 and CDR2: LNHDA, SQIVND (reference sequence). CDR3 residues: CASSIPDSPVNYGYTF. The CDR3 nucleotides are TGTGCCAGTAGTATCCCGGACAGTCCAGTTAACTATGGCTACACCTTC.

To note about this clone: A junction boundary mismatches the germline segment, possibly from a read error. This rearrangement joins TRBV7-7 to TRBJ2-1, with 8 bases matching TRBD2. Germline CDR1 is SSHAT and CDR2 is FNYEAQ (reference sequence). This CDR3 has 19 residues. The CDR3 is CASSSHPAGGRASYNEQFF. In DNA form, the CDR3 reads TGTGCTAGCAGCTCGCACCCCGCGGGGGGACGAGCTTCCTACAATGAGCAGTTCTTC.

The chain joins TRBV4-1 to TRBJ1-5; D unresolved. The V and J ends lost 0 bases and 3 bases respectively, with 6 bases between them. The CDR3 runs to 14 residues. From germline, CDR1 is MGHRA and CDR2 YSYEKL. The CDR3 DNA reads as TGCGCCAGCAGCCAAGAAAGCCCCAATCAGCCCCAGCATTTT. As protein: CASSQESPNQPQHF.

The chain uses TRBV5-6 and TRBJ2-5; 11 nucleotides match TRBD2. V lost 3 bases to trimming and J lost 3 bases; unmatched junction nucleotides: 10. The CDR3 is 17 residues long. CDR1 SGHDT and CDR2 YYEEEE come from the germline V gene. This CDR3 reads CASSSRLAGGLEETQYF. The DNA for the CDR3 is TGTGCCAGCAGCTCGAGGTTAGCGGGGGGGCTAGAAGAGACCCAGTACTTC. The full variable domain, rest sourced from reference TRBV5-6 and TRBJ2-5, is DAGVTQSPTHLIKTRGQQVTLRCSPKSGHDTVSWYQQALGQGPQFIFQYYEEEERQRGNFPDRFSGHQFPNYSSELNVNALLLGDSALYLCASSSRLAGGLEETQYFGPGTRLLVL.

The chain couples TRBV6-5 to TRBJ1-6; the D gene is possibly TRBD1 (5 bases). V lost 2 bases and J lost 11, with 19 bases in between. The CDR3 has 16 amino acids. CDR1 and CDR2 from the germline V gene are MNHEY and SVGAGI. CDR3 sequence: CASSYREEGRRAPLHF. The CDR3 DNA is TGTGCCAGCAGTTACCGGGAGGAGGGGAGGAGGGCACCCCTCCACTTT.

The CDR3 region has the DNA TGCAGCGCACAGGGTGGGTGGGAAGGCGAGCAGTACTTC. Translated: CSAQGGWEGEQYF. This chain joins TRBV29-1 and TRBJ2-7; possibly TRBD1 for D (6 bases). Between the trimmed V and J ends, which lost 7 bases and 6 bases, there was a span of 19 bases. The CDR3 consists of 13 residues. The germline CDR1 and CDR2 sequences are SQVTM and ANQGSEA.

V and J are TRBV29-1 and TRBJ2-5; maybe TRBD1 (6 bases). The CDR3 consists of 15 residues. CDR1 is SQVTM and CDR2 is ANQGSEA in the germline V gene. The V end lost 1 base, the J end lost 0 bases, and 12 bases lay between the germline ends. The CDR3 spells CSVEGTVGDQETQYF. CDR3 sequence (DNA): TGCAGCGTTGAAGGGACAGTGGGGGACCAAGAGACCCAGTACTTC.

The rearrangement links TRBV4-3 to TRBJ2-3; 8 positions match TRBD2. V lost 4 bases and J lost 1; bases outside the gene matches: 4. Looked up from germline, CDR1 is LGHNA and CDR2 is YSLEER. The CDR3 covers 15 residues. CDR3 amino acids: CASSLRGVRTDTQYF. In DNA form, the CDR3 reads TGCGCCAGCAGCCTGCGGGGGGTCCGCACAGATACGCAGTATTTT.

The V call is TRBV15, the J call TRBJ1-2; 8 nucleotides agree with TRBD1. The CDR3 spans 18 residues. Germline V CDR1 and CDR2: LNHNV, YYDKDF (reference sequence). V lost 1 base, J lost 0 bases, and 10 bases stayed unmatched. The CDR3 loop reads CATSRGLRTGPTNYGYTF. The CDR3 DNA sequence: TGTGCCACCAGCAGAGGATTGAGGACAGGGCCTACTAACTATGGCTACACCTTC.

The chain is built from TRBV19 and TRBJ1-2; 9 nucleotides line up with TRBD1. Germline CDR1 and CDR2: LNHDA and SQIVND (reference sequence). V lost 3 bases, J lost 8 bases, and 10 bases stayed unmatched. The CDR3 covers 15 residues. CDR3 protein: CASSMTAGQGYGYTF. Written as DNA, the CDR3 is TGTGCCAGTAGTATGACGGCGGGACAGGGATACGGCTACACCTTC. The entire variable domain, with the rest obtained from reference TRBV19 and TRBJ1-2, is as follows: DGGITQSPKYLFRKEGQNVTLSCEQNLNHDAMYWYRQDPGQGLRLIYYSQIVNDFQKGDIAEGYSVSREKKESFPLTVTSAQKNPTAFYLCASSMTAGQGYGYTFGSGTRLTVV.

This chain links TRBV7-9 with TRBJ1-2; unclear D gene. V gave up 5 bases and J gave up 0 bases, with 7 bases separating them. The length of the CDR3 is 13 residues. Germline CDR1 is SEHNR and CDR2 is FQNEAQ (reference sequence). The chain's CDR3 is CASSLTANYGYTF. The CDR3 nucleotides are TGTGCCAGCAGCCTCACAGCTAACTATGGCTACACCTTC.

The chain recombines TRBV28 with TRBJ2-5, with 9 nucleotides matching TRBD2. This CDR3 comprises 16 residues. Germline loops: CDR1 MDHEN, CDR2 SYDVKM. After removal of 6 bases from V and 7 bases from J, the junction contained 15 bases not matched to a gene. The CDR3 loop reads CASSTDPLAGPATQYF. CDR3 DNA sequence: TGTGCCAGCAGCACGGATCCGCTAGCGGGGCCCGCGACCCAGTACTTC.

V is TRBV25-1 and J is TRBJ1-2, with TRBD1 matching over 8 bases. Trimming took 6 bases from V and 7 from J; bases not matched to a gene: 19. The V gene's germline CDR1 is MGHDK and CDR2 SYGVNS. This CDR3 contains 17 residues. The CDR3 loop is CASRPVRGLSWLLGYTF. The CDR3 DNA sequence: TGTGCCAGCAGACCTGTCAGGGGGCTCTCCTGGCTGCTTGGCTACACCTTC.

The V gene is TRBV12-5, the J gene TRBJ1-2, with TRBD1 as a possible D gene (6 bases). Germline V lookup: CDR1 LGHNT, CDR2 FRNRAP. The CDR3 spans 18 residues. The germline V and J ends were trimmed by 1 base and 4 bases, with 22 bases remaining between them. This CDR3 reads CASGLAAQPQGLGYGYTF. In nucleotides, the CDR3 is TGTGCTAGTGGTTTGGCCGCCCAGCCACAGGGCCTCGGCTATGGCTACACCTTC. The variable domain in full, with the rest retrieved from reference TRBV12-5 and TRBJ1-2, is DARVTQTPRHKVTEMGQEVTMRCQPILGHNTVFWYRQTMMQGLELLAYFRNRAPLDDSGMPKDRFSAEMPDATLATLKIQPSEPRDSAVYFCASGLAAQPQGLGYGYTFGSGTRLTVV.

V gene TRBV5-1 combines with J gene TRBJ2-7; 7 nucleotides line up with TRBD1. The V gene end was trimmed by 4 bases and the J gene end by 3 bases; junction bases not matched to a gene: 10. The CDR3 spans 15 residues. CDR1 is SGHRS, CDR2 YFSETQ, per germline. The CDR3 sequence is CASSLPDRHNYEQYF. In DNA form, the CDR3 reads TGCGCCAGCAGCCTTCCGGACAGGCATAACTACGAGCAGTACTTC.

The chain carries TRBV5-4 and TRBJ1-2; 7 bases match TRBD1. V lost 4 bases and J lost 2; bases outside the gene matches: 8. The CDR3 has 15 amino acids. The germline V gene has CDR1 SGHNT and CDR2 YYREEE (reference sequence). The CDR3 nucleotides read TGTGCCAGCAGCCACGGACAGGAGGGAAACTATGGCTACACCTTC. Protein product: CASSHGQEGNYGYTF.

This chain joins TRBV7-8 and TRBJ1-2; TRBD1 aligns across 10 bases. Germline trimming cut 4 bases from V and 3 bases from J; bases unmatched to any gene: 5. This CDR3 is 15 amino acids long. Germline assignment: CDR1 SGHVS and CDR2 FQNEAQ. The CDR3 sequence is CASSYLDRGDYGYTF. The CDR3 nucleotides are TGTGCCAGCAGCTACTTGGACAGGGGGGACTATGGCTACACCTTC.

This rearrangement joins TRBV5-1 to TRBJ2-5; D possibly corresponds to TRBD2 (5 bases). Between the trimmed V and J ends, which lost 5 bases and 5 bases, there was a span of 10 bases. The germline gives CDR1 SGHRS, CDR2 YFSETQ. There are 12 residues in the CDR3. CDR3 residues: CASSSSGETQYF. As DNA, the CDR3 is TGCGCCAGCAGTTCATCGGGGGAGACCCAGTACTTC.

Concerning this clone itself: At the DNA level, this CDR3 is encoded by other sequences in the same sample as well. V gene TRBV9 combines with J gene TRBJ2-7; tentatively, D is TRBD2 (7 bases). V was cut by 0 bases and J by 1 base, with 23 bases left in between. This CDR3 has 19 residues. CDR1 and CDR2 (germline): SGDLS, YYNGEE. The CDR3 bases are TGTGCCAGCAGCGTAGTTCGCGGGGGCCTTCAGTCGGGTTCCTACGAGCAGTACTTC. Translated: CASSVVRGGLQSGSYEQYF.

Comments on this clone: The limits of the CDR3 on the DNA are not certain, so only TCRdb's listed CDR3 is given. This chain's CDR3 is CASSFLAGDPYNEQFF. V is TRBV28 and J is TRBJ2-1; TRBD1 was called by the table and not checked on the DNA. Including both end residues, the CDR3 is 16 amino acids long. In germline, CDR1 is MDHEN, CDR2 SYDVKM.